The entry below describes one T cell receptor beta chain. This clonotype was counted many times. Its antigen has not been determined. One base away there is no much larger clone; base qualities are not given. The data stem from a study of regulatory T cells in long-lasting Graves disease (dated by TCRdb to 2020 to 2022). General notes on the study: Patients with newly diagnosed Graves' disease had been on antithyroid drugs for under 3 months. A total of around 35 samples underwent TCR sequencing, from about 13 patients with persistent Graves' disease and approximately 20 patients with newly diagnosed Graves' disease. Patients with persistent Graves' disease were compared with patients with newly diagnosed Graves' disease using TCR sequencing and RNA sequencing of peripheral blood. The study was registered as a clinical trial and conducted in China.

The label giving this sample's time point can be read as: newly diagnosed GD, antithyroid drugs for less than 3 months. For both TCR sequencing and RNA sequencing, RNA was extracted from PBMCs using TRIzol. Graves' disease was diagnosed according to American Thyroid Association guidelines. Recruitment of patients was carried out at an endocrinology department in Xi'an, China. Each patient gave 8.5 to 9.5 milliliters of peripheral blood, collected in an EDTA anticoagulant tube. Ficoll Paque Plus density gradient separation was used to isolate PBMCs, and no additional T cell sorting was done. An Agilent 2100 Bioanalyzer and agarose gel were used to check RNA quality, and a NanoDrop 2000 was used to measure RNA concentration. Unmatched junction bases come to 8, with V trimmed by 7 bases and J by 0 bases. From its cysteine to its phenylalanine, the CDR3 spans 15 amino acids. CDR3 DNA is the only sequence kept; it has 45 bases, read in frame from the first base. In the germline V gene, CDR1 corresponds to SGHAT and CDR2 to FQNNGV.

Library preparation used multiplex PCR. This sample was sequenced with an Illumina HiSeq 4000. iRepertoire HTBI primers and Arm-PCR amplification of CDR3 regions were used to construct TCR beta libraries. PCR products were gel purified before sequencing. The source study handled its data this way. Gene usage analysis of CDR3 amino acid clonotypes used the 62 TRBV and about 13 TRBJ segments found across samples. COPE and FqMerger were used to merge filtered high-quality paired reads into contigs. BLAST was used to align contigs to the IMGT TRBV, TRBD and TRBJ reference genes, and CDR3 was defined following IMGT. Highly expanded clones were defined as clonotypes with a frequency above 0.1%. Shannon entropy was used to measure repertoire diversity, and the Gini coefficient was used to measure V-J evenness. Clonotypes shared by more than one individual were considered public. Using fastp trimming at Q25 and MiXCR clonotype assembly, TCRdb reanalyzed the public sequencing data and kept in-frame beta chains. One record per CDR3 amino acid sequence lists the most common genes and DNA. The V and J calls and clone size are TCRdb's, not the authors'. This sample gives about 530,000 distinct CDR3 sequences in total; about 16% of them show up just once. The ten largest clones add up to approximately 25% of the sample.

Study-level results and caveats: Persistent Graves' disease patients showed lower TCR Shannon entropy and fewer highly expanded clones than newly diagnosed patients, suggesting clonal expansion. Peripheral blood alone was examined, since thyroid tissue, which constituted the primary lesion, could not be accessed. Sequencing and analysis were limited to the TCR beta chain. Persistent disease showed preferential use of TRBV28, TRBJ1-2 and TRBJ2-5, whereas newly diagnosed disease favored TRBV20-1 and TRBJ2-1. More public clonotypes were shared among persistent patients (roughly 3,000) than among newly diagnosed patients (more than 900). As a limitation, the authors acknowledged that the small sample size may reduce accuracy.

This sample also belongs to another study, concerning T cells in Graves' hyperthyroidism and ophthalmopathy. The second investigation adds: Graves' hyperthyroidism was defined as stable when no progression to ophthalmopathy occurred over 18 months of follow-up. Hyperthyroidism patients were newly diagnosed, with disease duration under 2 months, and aged 18 to 65 years. Patients with uncontrolled infections, other autoimmune diseases, pregnancy or lactation were excluded. Diagnoses relied on clinical symptoms, serum thyroxine and TRAb, thyroid ultrasound and orbital computed tomography. A first-round RT-PCR of the TCR CDR3 used the HTBI primer set with the Qiagen OneStep RT-PCR kit. Most expanded thyroid clonotypes (frequency above 0.001) were also found in blood, which suggests that blood repertoires may mirror thyroid immune responses. A model built on a 13 V-J signature distinguished ophthalmopathy from stable hyperthyroidism, reaching roughly 88% sensitivity and about 81% specificity in cross-validation and 80%/75% in testing. During validation, the model predicted progression to ophthalmopathy a median of approximately 7 months ahead of onset, with around 65% sensitivity and around 73% specificity. A discovery cohort of approximately 100 patients, 43 with Graves' ophthalmopathy and 57 with stable Graves' hyperthyroidism, was used to find distinguishing TCR V-J signatures. Prospective prediction of ophthalmopathy was tested in an independent validation cohort of fewer than 20 hyperthyroidism patients and 15 to 17 patients who later progressed to ophthalmopathy. The 100 or so discovery patients were randomly split 7:3 into training and test sets. The study also compared thyroid tissue and blood T-cell repertoires from more than 5 Graves' hyperthyroidism patients. Following sampling, methimazole starting at 30 mg daily was given to hyperthyroidism patients, and high-dose intravenous methylprednisolone was given to ophthalmopathy patients. Libraries were constructed in a second round of multiplex PCR, after which size selection and purification were carried out. Paired-end sequencing of the libraries was performed with 100 bp reads on an Illumina HiSeq2000. SOAPnuke was used to process the raw data, removing reads that contained adapters or uncalled bases, had a mean Phred below 15, or lacked an exact match to the constant primer or identifier. High-quality paired reads were merged using COPE v1.2.5, and each unique nucleotide sequence was defined as a clonotype. MiTCR v1.1 was used to align clonotypes to the IMGT TRBV, TRBD and TRBJ reference segments. The analysis included only V-J combinations with a frequency above 0.0001, which together covered roughly 99% of the repertoires. The TCS score was defined as the ratio of F50 (clonal expansion) to E x V (chaos), calculated using BLOSUM62-based TCRdist between CDR3 peptides within each V-J. Welch's t-statistics and random forest reduced around 520 V-J features to 13, which were used in a naive Bayes classifier (R e1071). No statistical method was used to fix the sample size in advance, and group allocation was not hidden from the investigators. TCR Vbeta CDR3 sequencing of 135 peripheral blood samples (more than 40 ophthalmopathy, 75 hyperthyroidism and around 17 progressor patients) is reported in the paper.

The chain is assembled from TRBV11-2 and TRBJ2-7, and 8 junction bases match TRBD2. This sequence was found in a middle-aged woman with Graves disease. Donor details come from another sample of the same person, matched by shared clones. Here the sequenced sample was peripheral blood mononuclear cells (PBMCs), taken at new diagnosis, from a patient treated with antithyroid drugs. The CDR3 has the sequence CASTRGRGASYEQYF. At the DNA level, the sequence is TGTGCCAGCACTCGGGGGCGGGGGGCCTCCTACGAGCAGTACTTC.